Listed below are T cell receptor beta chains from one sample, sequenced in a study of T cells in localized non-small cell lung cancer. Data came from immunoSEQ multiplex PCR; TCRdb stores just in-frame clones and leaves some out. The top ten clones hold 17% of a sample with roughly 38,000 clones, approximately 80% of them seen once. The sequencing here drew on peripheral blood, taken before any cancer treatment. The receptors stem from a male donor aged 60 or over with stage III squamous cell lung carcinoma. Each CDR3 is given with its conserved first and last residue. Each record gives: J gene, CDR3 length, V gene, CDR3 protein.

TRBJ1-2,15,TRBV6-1,CASSLGQSVPPGYTF
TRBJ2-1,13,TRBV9,CASSPRSYNEQFF
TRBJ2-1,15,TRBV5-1,CASSLVGRGNNEQFF
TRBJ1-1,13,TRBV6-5,CASSLRVGTEAFF
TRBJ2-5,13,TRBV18,CASSLQRQETQYF
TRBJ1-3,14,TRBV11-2,CASSAQGTGNTIYF
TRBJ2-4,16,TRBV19,CASRTGTGGVKDIQYF
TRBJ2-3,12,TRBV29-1,CSVEAVTDTQYF
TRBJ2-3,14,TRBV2,CASSGGTLTDTQYF
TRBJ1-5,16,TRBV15,CATSRSHGSGNQPQHF
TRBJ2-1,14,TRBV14,CASSLTGNPNEQFF
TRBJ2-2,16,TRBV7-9,CASSLTAPRNTGELFF
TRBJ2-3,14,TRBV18,CASSLGQGTDTQYF
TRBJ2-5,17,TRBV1,CTSSQDYPDRERETQYF
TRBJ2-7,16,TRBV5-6,CASSLGWTGMGYEQYF
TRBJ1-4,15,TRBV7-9,CASSSPGQGQEKLFF
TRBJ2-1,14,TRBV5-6,CASSLWGAPDEQFF
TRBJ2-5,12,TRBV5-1,CASSLDSETQYF
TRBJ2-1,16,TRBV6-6,CASTPTGTASYNEQFF
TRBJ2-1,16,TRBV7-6,CASSQPGLGNYNEQFF